This TCR beta chain is from a study of T cell responses to AZD1222 COVID-19 vaccine. Measured with immunoSEQ multiplex PCR; TCRdb has only the in-frame clones, and not every one. In the table there are fewer than 110,000 clones, approximately 87% of which are singletons. Details on this clone: Its antigen remains unidentified. Other DNA sequences in this specimen translate into the identical CDR3.

This CDR3 contains 15 residues. Germline CDR1 reads LGHNA; CDR2 reads YSLEER. V was cut by 4 bases and J by 0 bases, with 10 bases left in between. Points from the study as a whole: The study sampled repertoires only after the peak T cell response.

The specimen was peripheral blood, collected 28 days after the second AZD1222 dose. The receptor comes from an adult who received the AZD1222 COVID-19 vaccine. The chain combines TRBV4-3 with TRBJ2-1; D unclear. The CDR3 sequence is CASSPSPGSYNEQFF. The CDR3, as DNA: TGCGCCAGCAGCCCCAGCCCGGGCTCCTACAATGAGCAGTTCTTC.